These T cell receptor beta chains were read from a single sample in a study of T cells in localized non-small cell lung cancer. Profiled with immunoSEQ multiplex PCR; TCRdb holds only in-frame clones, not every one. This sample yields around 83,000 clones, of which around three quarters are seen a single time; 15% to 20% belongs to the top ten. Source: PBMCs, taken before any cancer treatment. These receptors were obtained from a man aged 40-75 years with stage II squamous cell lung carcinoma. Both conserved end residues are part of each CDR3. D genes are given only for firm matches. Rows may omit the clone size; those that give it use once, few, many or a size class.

CDR3 DNA: TGTGCCAGCAGCACTCCCGGGACGGCGTCCTACGAGCAGTACTTC; CDR3 protein: CASSTPGTASYEQYF; D gene: -; V gene: TRBV5-4; clone size: -; J gene: TRBJ2-7
CDR3 DNA: TGTGCCAGCAGCTTAGCTCCTAGCCCGGGCACAGATACGCAGTATTTT; CDR3 protein: CASSLAPSPGTDTQYF; D gene: -; V gene: TRBV13; clone size: -; J gene: TRBJ2-3
CDR3 DNA: TGCGCCAGCAGCTTGCCCCCGGTCGGGACAGGGGATACCGGGGAGCTGTTTTTT; CDR3 protein: CASSLPPVGTGDTGELFF; D gene: TRBD1; V gene: TRBV5-1; clone size: -; J gene: TRBJ2-2
CDR3 DNA: TGTGCCAGCAGCAGTCGACCGACAGGTTCTAGGTACGAGCAGTACTTC; CDR3 protein: CASSSRPTGSRYEQYF; D gene: -; V gene: TRBV28; clone size: -; J gene: TRBJ2-7
CDR3 DNA: TGTGCCAGCTCAAGGTCCAGGGACTATGGCTACACCTTC; CDR3 protein: CASSRSRDYGYTF; D gene: -; V gene: TRBV18; clone size: -; J gene: TRBJ1-2
CDR3 DNA: TGCGCCAGCAGCCCGGGGGAACCGCTCAGGGAAACTGAAGCTTTCTTT; CDR3 protein: CASSPGEPLRETEAFF; D gene: -; V gene: TRBV5-1; clone size: -; J gene: TRBJ1-1
CDR3 DNA: TGTGCCAGCAGTTTCGGGACTAGCGTTTACAATGAGCAGTTCTTC; CDR3 protein: CASSFGTSVYNEQFF; D gene: TRBD2; V gene: TRBV28; clone size: -; J gene: TRBJ2-1
CDR3 DNA: TGTGCCAGCAGGGCCGGACTAGCCTCGGGCGGGGAGCTGTTTTTT; CDR3 protein: CASRAGLASGGELFF; D gene: TRBD2; V gene: TRBV7-2; clone size: few; J gene: TRBJ2-2
CDR3 DNA: TGCAGCGTTGAAGATCCGGACAGGCCAAACTATGGCTACACCTTC; CDR3 protein: CSVEDPDRPNYGYTF; D gene: TRBD1; V gene: TRBV29-1; clone size: -; J gene: TRBJ1-2
CDR3 DNA: TGTGCCAGCAGCTCTGTCGGACAGGCCCTCTACAATGAGCAGTTCTTC; CDR3 protein: CASSSVGQALYNEQFF; D gene: TRBD1; V gene: TRBV7-9; clone size: -; J gene: TRBJ2-1
CDR3 DNA: TGTGCCAGCAGCTTCGGGGTGTTTGCGGGAGGTGGAGGCGGGGAGCTGTTTTTT; CDR3 protein: CASSFGVFAGGGGGELFF; D gene: TRBD2; V gene: TRBV11-2; clone size: -; J gene: TRBJ2-2
CDR3 DNA: TGTGCCAGCAGGGCGGGGCAGCACTACGAGCAGTACTTC; CDR3 protein: CASRAGQHYEQYF; D gene: -; V gene: TRBV27; clone size: -; J gene: TRBJ2-7
CDR3 DNA: TGTGCCAGCAGCCTAGCGGGGGTCGGGGAGCTGTTTTTT; CDR3 protein: CASSLAGVGELFF; D gene: TRBD2; V gene: TRBV2; clone size: -; J gene: TRBJ2-2
CDR3 DNA: TGTGCCAGCAGTTTAGATTCGGGCAGCAATCAGCCCCAGCATTTT; CDR3 protein: CASSLDSGSNQPQHF; D gene: -; V gene: TRBV27; clone size: few; J gene: TRBJ1-5
CDR3 DNA: TGCGCCAGCAGCCCCGGGGCTAGCGGGGACGTACACTCCTACGAGCAGTACTTC; CDR3 protein: CASSPGASGDVHSYEQYF; D gene: TRBD2; V gene: TRBV5-1; clone size: -; J gene: TRBJ2-7
CDR3 DNA: TGTGCCAGCAGCACCCTAGCGATCGGGACAGATACGCAGTATTTT; CDR3 protein: CASSTLAIGTDTQYF; D gene: -; V gene: TRBV6-6; clone size: -; J gene: TRBJ2-3
CDR3 DNA: TGTGCCAGCAGGACGACAGGGGCTAATTCACCCCTCCACTTT; CDR3 protein: CASRTTGANSPLHF; D gene: TRBD1; V gene: TRBV27; clone size: -; J gene: TRBJ1-6
CDR3 DNA: TGCGCCAGCAGCCCGGGACAGTCCTACAATGAGCAGTTCTTC; CDR3 protein: CASSPGQSYNEQFF; D gene: TRBD1; V gene: TRBV5-1; clone size: -; J gene: TRBJ2-1
CDR3 DNA: TGTGCCAGCAGTTCACCTCTAGAATTTGGTGAGCAGTTCTTC; CDR3 protein: CASSSPLEFGEQFF; D gene: -; V gene: TRBV11-2; clone size: -; J gene: TRBJ2-1
CDR3 DNA: TGCGCCAGCGCTGAGGGGGCCGGGAACTATGGCTACACCTTC; CDR3 protein: CASAEGAGNYGYTF; D gene: TRBD1; V gene: TRBV5-1; clone size: -; J gene: TRBJ1-2
CDR3 DNA: TGTGCCAGCAGCCCCACAAGGGGGCTCTACGAGCAGTACTTC; CDR3 protein: CASSPTRGLYEQYF; D gene: TRBD1; V gene: TRBV2; clone size: -; J gene: TRBJ2-7
CDR3 DNA: TGTGCCAGCAGCGTGACAGGGCGCTACGAGCAGTACTTC; CDR3 protein: CASSVTGRYEQYF; D gene: TRBD1; V gene: TRBV5-8; clone size: -; J gene: TRBJ2-7
CDR3 DNA: TGTGCCTGGGGAGGGGACAGTGATTATGGCTACACCTTC; CDR3 protein: CAWGGDSDYGYTF; D gene: TRBD1; V gene: TRBV30; clone size: -; J gene: TRBJ1-2
CDR3 DNA: TGTGCCAGCAGCTTAGATGGACAGACCTCTGGAAACACCATATATTTT; CDR3 protein: CASSLDGQTSGNTIYF; D gene: -; V gene: TRBV7-9; clone size: -; J gene: TRBJ1-3
CDR3 DNA: TGTGCCAGCAGGGGATACCGGGACAAAAATGAAAAACTGTTTTTT; CDR3 protein: CASRGYRDKNEKLFF; D gene: -; V gene: TRBV11-2; clone size: -; J gene: TRBJ1-4
CDR3 DNA: TGTGCCAGCAGTTACGCCAGGGGGAATAATCAGCCCCAGCATTTT; CDR3 protein: CASSYARGNNQPQHF; D gene: TRBD1; V gene: TRBV6-5; clone size: once; J gene: TRBJ1-5
CDR3 DNA: TGTGCCAGCAGTCGCGGGACAGAGGGTCGGGGAAATACGCAGTATTTT; CDR3 protein: CASSRGTEGRGNTQYF; D gene: -; V gene: TRBV27; clone size: -; J gene: TRBJ2-3
CDR3 DNA: TGTGCCAGCACCTTGACAGGGGGTAATGAAAAACTGTTTTTT; CDR3 protein: CASTLTGGNEKLFF; D gene: TRBD1; V gene: TRBV2; clone size: -; J gene: TRBJ1-4